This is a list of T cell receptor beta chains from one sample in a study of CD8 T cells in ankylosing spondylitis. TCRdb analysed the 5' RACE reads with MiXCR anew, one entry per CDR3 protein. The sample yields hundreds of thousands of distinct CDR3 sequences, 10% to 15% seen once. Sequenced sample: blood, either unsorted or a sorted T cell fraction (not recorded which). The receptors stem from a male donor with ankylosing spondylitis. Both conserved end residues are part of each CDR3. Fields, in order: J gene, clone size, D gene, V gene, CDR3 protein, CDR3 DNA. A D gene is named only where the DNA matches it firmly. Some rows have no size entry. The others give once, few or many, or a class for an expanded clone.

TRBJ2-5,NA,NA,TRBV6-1,CASSEVLFSAQETQYF,TGTGCCAGCAGTGAAGTTCTCTTCTCGGCTCAAGAGACCCAGTACTTC
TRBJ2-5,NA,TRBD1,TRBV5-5,CASSLTGTEETQYF,TGTGCCAGCAGCTTGACCGGGACAGAAGAGACCCAGTACTTC
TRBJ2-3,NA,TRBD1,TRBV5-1,CASSPGQAVADTQYF,TGCGCCAGCAGCCCGGGACAGGCTGTCGCAGATACGCAGTATTTT
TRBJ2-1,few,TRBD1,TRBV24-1,CATMTGPTDEQFF,TGTGCCACGATGACAGGGCCTACCGATGAGCAGTTCTTC
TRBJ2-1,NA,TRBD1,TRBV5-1,CASSLTGDNEQFF,TGCGCCAGCAGCTTGACAGGGGACAATGAGCAGTTCTTC
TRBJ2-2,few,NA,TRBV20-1,CSASLGGPNGELFF,TGCAGTGCTAGCCTTGGCGGACCCAACGGGGAGCTGTTTTTT
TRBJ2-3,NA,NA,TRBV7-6,CASSPRTEDTQYF,TGTGCCAGCAGCCCTCGGACGGAGGATACGCAGTATTTT
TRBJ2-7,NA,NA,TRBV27,CASSRIADSRISEQYF,TGTGCCAGCAGTCGAATCGCGGACAGTCGGATTTCCGAGCAGTACTTC
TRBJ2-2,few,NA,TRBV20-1,CSARLAANTGELFF,TGCAGTGCTAGACTGGCCGCGAACACCGGGGAGCTGTTTTTT
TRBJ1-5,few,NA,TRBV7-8,CASSRDKGNQPQHF,TGTGCCAGCAGCCGGGACAAGGGGAATCAGCCCCAGCATTTT
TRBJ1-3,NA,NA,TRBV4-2,CASSPRAGTSSGNTIYF,TGTGCCAGCAGCCCTCGGGCGGGGACGAGCTCTGGAAACACCATATATTTT
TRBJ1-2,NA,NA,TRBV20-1,CSARGDAGGERNTF,TGCAGTGCTAGAGGGGACGCAGGAGGCGAGAGGAACACCTTC
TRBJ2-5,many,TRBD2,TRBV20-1,CSAPPSGGRRETQYF,TGCAGTGCTCCCCCTTCGGGGGGAAGACGAGAGACCCAGTACTTC
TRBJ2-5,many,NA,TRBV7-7,CASSFGQKETQYF,TGTGCCAGCAGCTTCGGACAGAAAGAGACCCAGTACTTC
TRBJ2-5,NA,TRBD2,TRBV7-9,CASSGTGEGAPGTQYF,TGTGCCAGCAGCGGGACTGGGGAGGGTGCCCCCGGGACCCAGTACTTC
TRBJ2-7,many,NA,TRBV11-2,CASILGTAVSYEQYF,TGTGCCAGCATCCTCGGGACGGCTGTTTCCTACGAGCAGTACTTC
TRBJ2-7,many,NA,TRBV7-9,CASSSIAYEQYF,TGTGCCAGCAGTTCCATAGCCTACGAGCAGTACTTC
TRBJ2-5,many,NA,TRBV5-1,CASSLGGTFQETQYF,TGCGCCAGCAGCTTGGGCGGGACTTTCCAAGAGACCCAGTACTTC
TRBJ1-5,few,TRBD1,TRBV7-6,CASSLGPGGLQNQPQHF,TGTGCCAGCAGCTTAGGCCCAGGGGGCTTGCAGAATCAGCCCCAGCATTTT
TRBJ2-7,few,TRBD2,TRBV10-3,CAITSGRAYEQYF,TGTGCCATCACTAGCGGGAGGGCCTACGAGCAGTACTTC
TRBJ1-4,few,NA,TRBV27,CASSLSRENEKLFF,TGTGCCAGCAGTTTAAGCAGGGAAAATGAAAAACTGTTTTTT
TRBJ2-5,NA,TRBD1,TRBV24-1,CATSDPGQAQETQYF,TGTGCCACCAGTGACCCCGGACAGGCCCAAGAGACCCAGTACTTC
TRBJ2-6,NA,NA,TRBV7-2,CASSGDSGANVLTF,TGTGCCAGCTCTGGGGACTCTGGGGCCAACGTCCTGACTTTC
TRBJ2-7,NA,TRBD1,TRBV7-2,CASSLLGQAGEQYF,TGTGCCAGCAGCTTATTGGGACAGGCCGGCGAGCAGTACTTC
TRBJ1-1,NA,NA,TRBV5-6,CASSRAGVRDTEAFF,TGTGCCAGCAGCCGGGCGGGGGTTCGGGACACTGAAGCTTTCTTT
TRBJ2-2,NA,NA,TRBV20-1,CSAKRAGPNTGELFF,TGCAGTGCTAAAAGAGCAGGGCCGAACACCGGGGAGCTGTTTTTT
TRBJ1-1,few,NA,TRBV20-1,CSAGLTSDTEAFF,TGCAGTGCTGGGCTCACCTCGGACACTGAAGCTTTCTTT
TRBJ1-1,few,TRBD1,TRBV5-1,CASSENRGGRTEAFF,TGCGCCAGCAGCGAAAACAGGGGTGGAAGAACTGAAGCTTTCTTT
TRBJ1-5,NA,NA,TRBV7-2,CASSVRGNNQPQHF,TGTGCCAGCAGCGTAAGGGGGAACAATCAGCCCCAGCATTTT
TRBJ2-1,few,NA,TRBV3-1,CASSQDGGQSYNEQFF,TGTGCCAGCAGCCAAGATGGAGGACAATCCTACAATGAGCAGTTCTTC
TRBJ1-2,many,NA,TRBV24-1,CATSDPGRGDGYTF,TGTGCCACCAGTGATCCCGGCAGGGGCGATGGCTACACCTTC
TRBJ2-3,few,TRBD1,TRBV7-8,CASSLASFGTGWTDTQYF,TGTGCCAGCAGCTTAGCGTCGTTTGGGACAGGGTGGACAGATACGCAGTATTTT
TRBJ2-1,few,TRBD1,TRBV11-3,CASSLSRGKIYNEQFF,TGTGCCAGCAGCCTTTCCAGGGGGAAGATCTACAATGAGCAGTTCTTC
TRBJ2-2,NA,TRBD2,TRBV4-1,CASSPGTSGRGGELFF,TGCGCCAGCAGCCCCGGGACTAGCGGGAGGGGCGGGGAGCTGTTTTTT
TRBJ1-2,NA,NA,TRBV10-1,CASSEQGRYGYTF,TGCGCCAGCAGTGAACAAGGGCGGTATGGCTACACCTTC
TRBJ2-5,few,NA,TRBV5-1,CASSLGGDETQYF,TGCGCCAGCAGCTTGGGAGGGGATGAGACCCAGTACTTC
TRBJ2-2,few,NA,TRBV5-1,CASSAASTSSGELFF,TGCGCCAGCAGCGCCGCCTCGACTAGTTCCGGGGAGCTGTTTTTT
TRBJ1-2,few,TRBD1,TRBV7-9,CASNPPGQGKGGYTF,TGTGCCAGCAACCCCCCGGGACAGGGGAAGGGTGGCTACACCTTC
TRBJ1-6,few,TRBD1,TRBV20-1,CSARPDRGSPLHF,TGCAGTGCTAGACCCGACAGGGGATCACCCCTCCACTTT
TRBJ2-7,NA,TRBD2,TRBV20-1,CSAIRAGGYEQYF,TGCAGTGCTATTAGGGCGGGAGGGTACGAGCAGTACTTC
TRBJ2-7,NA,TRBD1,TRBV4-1,CASSQDSTGDGSYEQYF,TGCGCCAGCAGCCAAGATAGTACAGGGGACGGCTCCTACGAGCAGTACTTC
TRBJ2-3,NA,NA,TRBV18,CASSPPGFVTDTQYF,TGTGCCAGCTCACCACCAGGTTTCGTGACAGATACGCAGTATTTT
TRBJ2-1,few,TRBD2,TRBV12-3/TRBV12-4,CASSSLGTSGWRSYNEQFF,TGTGCCAGCAGTTCGCTCGGGACTAGCGGATGGAGGTCCTACAATGAGCAGTTCTTC
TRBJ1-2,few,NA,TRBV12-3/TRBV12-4,CASSKTGGWHYGYTF,TGTGCCAGCAGTAAGACCGGGGGTTGGCACTATGGCTACACCTTC
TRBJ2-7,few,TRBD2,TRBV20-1,CSARMGLAGELQYF,TGCAGTGCTCGGATGGGGCTAGCGGGAGAACTGCAGTACTTC
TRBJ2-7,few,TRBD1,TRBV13,CASTLGTETLRQYF,TGTGCCAGCACCTTAGGGACAGAGACCCTAAGACAGTACTTC